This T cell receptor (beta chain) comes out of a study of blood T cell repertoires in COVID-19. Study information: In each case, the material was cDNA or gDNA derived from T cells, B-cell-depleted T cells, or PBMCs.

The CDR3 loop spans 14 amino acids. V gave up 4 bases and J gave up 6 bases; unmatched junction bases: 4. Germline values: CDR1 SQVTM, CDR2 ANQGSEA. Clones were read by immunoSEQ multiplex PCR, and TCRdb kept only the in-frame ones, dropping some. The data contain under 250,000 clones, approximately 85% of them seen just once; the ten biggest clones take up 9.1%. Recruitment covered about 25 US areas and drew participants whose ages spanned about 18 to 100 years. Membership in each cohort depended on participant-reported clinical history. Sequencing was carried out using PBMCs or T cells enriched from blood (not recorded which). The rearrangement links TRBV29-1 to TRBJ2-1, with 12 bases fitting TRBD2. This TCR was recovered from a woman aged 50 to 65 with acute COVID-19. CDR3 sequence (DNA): TGCAGCGTTGCCGGACTAGCGGGGCGCAATGAGCAGTTCTTC. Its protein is CSVAGLAGRNEQFF.